These 9 T cell receptor beta chains came from one sample sequenced in a study of shared clonotypes between healthy human individuals. Profiled with immunoSEQ multiplex PCR; TCRdb holds only in-frame clones, not every one. The table includes about 2.2 million clones, approximately 92% detected once. Positively selected for CCR7, the CD45RO-negative cells used as naive CD8 cells excluded terminally differentiated effector memory CD45RA+ cells. Sequencing was carried out using naive CD8+ T cells from PBMCs. The source of these receptors is a man aged 18 to 30 in good health. Some clones in this sample may be carry-over from other donors' samples.

This sequence joins TRBV27 and TRBJ1-5; 8 bases line up with TRBD1. The CDR3 is 15 residues long. After removal of 5 bases from V and 3 bases from J, the junction contained 6 bases not matched to a gene. CDR1 and CDR2 from the germline V gene are MNHEY and SMNVEV (reference sequence). Here the CDR3 DNA reads TGTGCCAGCAGTACGACAGGGGAGCCCAATCAGCCCCAGCATTTT. Translated, it gives CASSTTGEPNQPQHF.

This chain uses TRBV9 with TRBJ2-7, with 7 bases that match TRBD2. Germline values: CDR1 SGDLS, CDR2 YYNGEE. The CDR3 totals 15 residues. V dropped 6 bases and J dropped 4; count of bases not matched to a gene: 13. CDR3 nucleotide sequence: TGTGCCAGCACCCCCGGGCTAGCGGTCCCTTACGAGCAGTACTTC. The encoded protein is CASTPGLAVPYEQYF.

The chain joins TRBV27 to TRBJ2-1, with D perhaps matching TRBD2 (6 bases). In germline, CDR1 is MNHEY, CDR2 SMNVEV (reference sequence). The CDR3 totals 17 residues. V lost 1 base and J lost 8, with 21 bases in between. CDR3 coding DNA: TGTGCCAGCAGTTTATTAGGGGTCGGGACTCGAGCCCATGAGCAGTTCTTC. As protein: CASSLLGVGTRAHEQFF.

Details on this clone: Other nucleotide sequences in the sample specify the same CDR3. The chain has TRBV7-3 and TRBJ2-7; D ambiguous. V lost 5 bases to trimming and J lost 1 base, with 9 bases between them. This CDR3 spans 13 amino acids. CDR1 SGHTA and CDR2 FQGTGA come from the germline V gene. CDR3 DNA sequence: TGTGCCAGCAGCCCCGGACCTTCCTACGAGCAGTACTTC. Translating gives CASSPGPSYEQYF.

Of note for this clone: The sample holds other DNA sequences that translate to the same CDR3. This chain joins TRBV20-1 and TRBJ2-7; unclear D gene. Deletions cut 4 bases from V and 0 bases from J, with 4 bases between. The CDR3 contains 11 residues. Germline CDR1 DFQATT, CDR2 SNEGSKA (reference sequence). The CDR3 DNA follows: TGCAGTGCTAAAGACTCCTACGAGCAGTACTTC. Its translation: CSAKDSYEQYF.

The V and J genes are TRBV29-1 and TRBJ2-2; D remains ambiguous. The CDR3 is 11 residues long. Germline CDR1 SQVTM, CDR2 ANQGSEA. V was clipped by 7 bases and J by 6 bases, with 9 bases between them. The CDR3 loop is CSGRGPGELFF. The CDR3, as DNA: TGCAGCGGGAGAGGTCCCGGGGAGCTGTTTTTT.

For this clone: Since no conserved phenylalanine or tryptophan closes the CDR3, a read error is the likely cause. It is unclear where the CDR3 begins or ends on the DNA, so no DNA is shown, and the CDR3 is as TCRdb lists it. The genes are TRBV12-5 and TRBJ2-7; whether TRBD1, the table's D call, matches the DNA was not checked. Including both end residues, the CDR3 is 14 amino acids long. CDR1 is LGHNT and CDR2 is FRNRAP in the germline V gene. This CDR3 is CASGSNSPDAAVLR.

The V gene is TRBV28, the J gene TRBJ2-1; tentative D call: TRBD2 (5 bases). Trimming removed 5 bases at V and 0 bases at J, with 14 bases between. This CDR3 region has 16 residues. Looked up from germline, CDR1 is MDHEN and CDR2 is SYDVKM. This CDR3 is CASSLIAHSSYNEQFF. For the CDR3, the DNA is TGTGCCAGCAGTCTCATAGCGCATAGCTCCTACAATGAGCAGTTCTTC.

The chain combines TRBV27 with TRBJ2-1; TRBD2 aligns across 9 bases. The CDR3 covers 16 residues. Looked up from germline, CDR1 is MNHEY and CDR2 is SMNVEV (reference sequence). V dropped 5 bases and J dropped 2; count of bases not matched to a gene: 7. CDR3 region: CASSEIAGAAYNEQFF. The CDR3 nucleotides read TGTGCCAGCAGTGAAATAGCGGGGGCGGCCTACAATGAGCAGTTCTTC.